This T cell receptor beta chain was captured in a study of blood T cell repertoires in COVID-19. Profiled with immunoSEQ multiplex PCR; TCRdb holds only in-frame clones, not every one. The sample holds under 150,000 clones, 76% seen once. Germline V lookup: CDR1 SGHVS, CDR2 FQNEAQ. CDR3 length: 13 residues. Trimming took 1 base from V and 2 from J, leaving 5 bases between them. The sample consisted of peripheral blood. The clonotype originates from a woman of 80 years or more with active or convalescent COVID-19. The chain carries TRBV7-8 and TRBJ1-2, with D uncertain. CDR3 nucleotide sequence: TGTGCCAGCAGCTTAGGAGGGAACTATGGCTACACCTTC. It is translated as CASSLGGNYGYTF.